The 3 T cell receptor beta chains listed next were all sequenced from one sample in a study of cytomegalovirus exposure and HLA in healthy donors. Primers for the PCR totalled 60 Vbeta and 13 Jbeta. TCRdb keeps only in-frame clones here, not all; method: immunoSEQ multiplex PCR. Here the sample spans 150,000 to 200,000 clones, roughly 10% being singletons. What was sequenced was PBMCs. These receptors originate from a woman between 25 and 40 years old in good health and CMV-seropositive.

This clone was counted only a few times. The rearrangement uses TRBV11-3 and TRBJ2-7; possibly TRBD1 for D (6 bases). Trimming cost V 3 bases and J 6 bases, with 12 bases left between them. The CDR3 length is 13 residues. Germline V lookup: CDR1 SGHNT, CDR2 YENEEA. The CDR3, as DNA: TGTGCCAGCAGCTTCACTACAGGGACCGAGCAGTACTTC. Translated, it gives CASSFTTGTEQYF.

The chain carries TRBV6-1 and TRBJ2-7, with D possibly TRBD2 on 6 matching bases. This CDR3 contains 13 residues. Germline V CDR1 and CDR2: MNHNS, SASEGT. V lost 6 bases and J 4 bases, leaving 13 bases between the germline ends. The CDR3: CASRGIGGYEQYF. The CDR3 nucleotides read TGTGCCAGCAGGGGGATCGGAGGGTACGAGCAGTACTTC.

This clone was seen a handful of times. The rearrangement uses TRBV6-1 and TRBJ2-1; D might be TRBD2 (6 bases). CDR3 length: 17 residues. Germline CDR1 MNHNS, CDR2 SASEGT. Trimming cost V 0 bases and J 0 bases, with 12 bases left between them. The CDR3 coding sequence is TGTGCCAGCAGTGAAGCGTACGGGAGCTCCTCCTACAATGAGCAGTTCTTC. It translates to CASSEAYGSSSYNEQFF.